The rows below give T cell receptor beta chains drawn from one sample of a study of blood T cell repertoires in COVID-19. Clones were sequenced by immunoSEQ multiplex PCR, and TCRdb holds only the in-frame ones, with some missing. The table lists roughly 200,000 clones, 85% to 90% of them singletons. The sample taken for sequencing was peripheral blood. Source of these receptors: a woman in her fifties or sixties with COVID-19, enrolled during active disease. CDR3s include the opening cysteine and the closing phenylalanine or tryptophan. Each record gives: D gene, J gene, V gene, clone size, CDR3 DNA, CDR3 protein. D genes are given only for firm matches. Rows give clone size only sometimes, using once, few, many, or a class for an expanded clone.

>-|TRBJ2-3|TRBV5-6|-
TGTGCCAGCACCAATTACAGGGGGGGAGATACGCAGTATTTT
CASTNYRGGDTQYF
>-|TRBJ1-2|TRBV5-4|-
TGTGCCAGCAGCTTGGAGCCTACCCCTAACTATGGCTACACCTTC
CASSLEPTPNYGYTF
>TRBD2|TRBJ2-2|TRBV9|-
TGTGCCAGCAGCGTGGGACTAGCGGGGGGGCCGAGCGGGGAGCTGTTTTTT
CASSVGLAGGPSGELFF
>TRBD1|TRBJ2-7|TRBV27|-
TGTGCCACCATGAAGGACAGGCGTGAGCAGTACTTC
CATMKDRREQYF
>TRBD2|TRBJ2-2|TRBV11-2|-
TGTGCCAGCAGCCCCAGTACTAGCGGGGGGGCCACCGGGGAGCTGTTTTTT
CASSPSTSGGATGELFF
>-|TRBJ1-5|TRBV24-1|-
TGTGCCACCAGTGAGACTAATCAGCCCCAGCATTTT
CATSETNQPQHF
>-|TRBJ1-1|TRBV19|few
TGTGCCAGTAGTCCCCAAGGGAGGAGGACTGAAGCTTTCTTT
CASSPQGRRTEAFF
>-|TRBJ2-1|TRBV12-3/TRBV12-4|-
TGTGCCAGCAGAAGTCTAGCTTACAATGAGCAGTTCTTC
CASRSLAYNEQFF
>-|TRBJ1-2|TRBV27|once
TGTGCCAGCAGTTCCCGGACGCCCCAGGGAAGGGGAGGCTACACCTTC
CASSSRTPQGRGGYTF
>-|TRBJ1-4|TRBV5-1|-
TGCGCCAGCAGCTTGGTCGGGACTAATGAAAAACTGTTTTTT
CASSLVGTNEKLFF
>-|TRBJ1-2|TRBV19|-
TGTGCCAGTAGTATCGGAGGAGCTCATGGCTACACCTTC
CASSIGGAHGYTF
>-|TRBJ1-2|TRBV6-5|-
TGTGCCGGATCATTGGACAGTAACTATGGCTACACCTTC
CAGSLDSNYGYTF
>-|TRBJ2-7|TRBV11-2|-
TGTGCCAGCAGCTCACGACAGGCCTGGGGCTCCTACGAGCAGTACTTC
CASSSRQAWGSYEQYF
>TRBD1|TRBJ1-6|TRBV12-5|-
TGTGCTAGTGGCTGGGACAGAGATTCACCCCTCCACTTT
CASGWDRDSPLHF
>-|TRBJ1-1|TRBV3-1/TRBV3-2|-
TGTGCCAGCAGCCCCGGACAGTTCCAGGCTTTCTTT
CASSPGQFQAFF
>-|TRBJ2-3|TRBV5-1|-
TGCGCCAGCAGCTTGGACACCCGCACAGATACGCAGTATTTT
CASSLDTRTDTQYF
>-|TRBJ2-3|TRBV5-1|few
TGCGCCAGCAGCTTGGGTAGTCTCACAGATACGCAGTATTTT
CASSLGSLTDTQYF
>-|TRBJ1-4|TRBV6-5|-
TGTGCCAGCAGTTCGGGCAGGGGCTACGAAAAACTGTTTTTT
CASSSGRGYEKLFF
>-|TRBJ2-2|TRBV19|-
TGTGCCAGTAGTTTACATCACAAAGCCGGGGAGCTGTTTTTT
CASSLHHKAGELFF
>TRBD1|TRBJ2-1|TRBV5-1|once
TGCGCCAGCCGGGGACAGGGAGTCTACAATGAGCAGTTCTTC
CASRGQGVYNEQFF
>-|TRBJ1-5|TRBV6-5|-
TGTGCCAGCCACAATCAGCCCCAGCATTTT
CASHNQPQHF
>-|TRBJ1-2|TRBV6-5|-
TGTGCCAGCAGTCTTACAGGGAGCGGGGATGGCTACACCTTC
CASSLTGSGDGYTF
>-|TRBJ1-1|TRBV7-2|-
TGTGCCAGCAGCTTAGCGCAGGGAAACACTGAAGCTTTCTTT
CASSLAQGNTEAFF
>TRBD2|TRBJ2-1|TRBV5-1|-
TGCGCCAGCAGCGCCGGACTAGCGGTCTACAATGAGCAGTTCTTC
CASSAGLAVYNEQFF
>TRBD1|TRBJ2-1|TRBV5-1|-
TGCGCCAGCAGGATGGGGACAGGGACCTACAATGAGCAGTTCTTC
CASRMGTGTYNEQFF
>-|TRBJ2-2|TRBV30|-
TGTGCCTGGAGTGTAAACCGAGTTGCCGGGGAGCTGTTTTTT
CAWSVNRVAGELFF
>TRBD1|TRBJ2-3|TRBV27|-
TGTGCCAGCAGTTTTAGGAAGGGAGGGACAGGGATCACAGATACGCAGTATTTT
CASSFRKGGTGITDTQYF
>TRBD2|TRBJ2-2|TRBV24-1|-
TGTGCCACCAGTGCCAACGGGCCTAGCGGGGGGCGGAACACCGGGGAGCTGTTTTTT
CATSANGPSGGRNTGELFF
>TRBD2|TRBJ2-3|TRBV24-1|-
TGTGCCACCAGTGACCCCCCTCCCGCTAGCGGCTGGGAGGATACGCAGTATTTT
CATSDPPPASGWEDTQYF
>TRBD1|TRBJ1-2|TRBV28|once
TGTGCCAGCAGTTTACAGGGGGCGGCCTATGGCTACACCTTC
CASSLQGAAYGYTF
>TRBD2|TRBJ2-3|TRBV13|-
TGTGCCAGCAGCTCCCTCCGGGGCGGGGGTCAGACGCAGTATTTT
CASSSLRGGGQTQYF
>-|TRBJ2-1|TRBV19|-
TGTGCCAGTAGTATAAATTCTTGGGGCAGGGTGCCGGGCAATGAGCAGTTCTTC
CASSINSWGRVPGNEQFF
>TRBD1|TRBJ1-1|TRBV6-5|few
TGTGCCAGCAGTTACAGACAGGGCGGCACTGAAGCTTTCTTT
CASSYRQGGTEAFF
>-|TRBJ1-5|TRBV5-1|-
TGCGCCAGCAGCCCGGGGGGGGACAATCAGCCCCAGCATTTT
CASSPGGDNQPQHF
>-|TRBJ1-1|TRBV6-6|-
TGTGCCGCTGGGGGGGCGAACACTGAAGCTTTCTTT
CAAGGANTEAFF
>-|TRBJ1-2|TRBV9|-
TGTGCCAGCAGCGTTGAAGGAGGGGACTATGGCTACACCTTC
CASSVEGGDYGYTF
>TRBD1|TRBJ2-2|TRBV7-2|-
TGTGCCAGCATTCAGGGGGCCGGGGAGCTGTTTTTT
CASIQGAGELFF
>-|TRBJ2-3|TRBV6-5|-
TGTGCCAGCAGGCCAGGGGTGACAGATACGCAGTATTTT
CASRPGVTDTQYF
>-|TRBJ1-2|TRBV11-3|-
TGTGCCAGCAGCCCACCTGGGCAGGGGAAGAGTGGCTACACCTTC
CASSPPGQGKSGYTF
>-|TRBJ2-3|TRBV7-9|few
TGTGCCAGCAGCTCCATTACAGGGATGGAAACTAGCACAGATACGCAGTATTTT
CASSSITGMETSTDTQYF
>TRBD2|TRBJ2-3|TRBV6-2/TRBV6-3|once
TGTGCCAGCAGTTACACACTAGCGGGGGGCACTAGCACAGATACGCAGTATTTT
CASSYTLAGGTSTDTQYF
>-|TRBJ1-1|TRBV5-4|-
TGTGCCAGCAGCTTGGGAGGAGGGGCGGTCACTGAAGCTTTCTTT
CASSLGGGAVTEAFF
>TRBD1|TRBJ2-2|TRBV10-3|-
TGTGCCATCAGTCCCCAGGGGGCGGGCACCGGGGAGCTGTTTTTT
CAISPQGAGTGELFF
>-|TRBJ1-6|TRBV18|-
TGTGCCAGCTCGAGGGAGGGGAAAGATTCACCCCTCCACTTT
CASSREGKDSPLHF
>-|TRBJ1-2|TRBV12-5|once
TGTGCTAGTGGCTCCCAAGCTACTAACTATGGCTACACCTTC
CASGSQATNYGYTF
>-|TRBJ2-6|TRBV11-3|-
TGTGCCAGCAGCCCCCGTTACAACTCTGGGGCCAACGTCCTGACTTTC
CASSPRYNSGANVLTF
>TRBD1|TRBJ1-2|TRBV5-1|-
TGCGCCAGCAGCTTGGCGCAGGGGGCGTTTACGGGCTACACCTTC
CASSLAQGAFTGYTF